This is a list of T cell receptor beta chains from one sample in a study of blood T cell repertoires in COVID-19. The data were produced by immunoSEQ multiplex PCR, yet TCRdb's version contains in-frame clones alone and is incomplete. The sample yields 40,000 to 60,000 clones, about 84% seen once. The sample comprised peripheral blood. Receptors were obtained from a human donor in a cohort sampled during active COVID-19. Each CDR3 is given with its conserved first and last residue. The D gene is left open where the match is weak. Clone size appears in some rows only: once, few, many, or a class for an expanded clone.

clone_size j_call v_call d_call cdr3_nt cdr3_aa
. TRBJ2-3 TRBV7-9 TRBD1 TGTGCCAGCAGCTGGGGACAGGGGGAAGAAGATACGCAGTATTTT CASSWGQGEEDTQYF
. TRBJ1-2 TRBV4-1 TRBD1 TGCGCCAGCAGCCAAGATCGTCCCCTTCTACAGGGGGCAGGGGGCTACACCTTC CASSQDRPLLQGAGGYTF
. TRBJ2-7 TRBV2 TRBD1 TGTGCCAGCAGTGAAGGGGGACAGGGATCCTACGAGCAGTACTTC CASSEGGQGSYEQYF
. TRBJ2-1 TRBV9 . TGTGCCAGCAGCGTAGCGGGAGTTTACAATGAGCAGTTCTTC CASSVAGVYNEQFF
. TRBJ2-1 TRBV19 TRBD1 TGTGCCAGTAGTACAGGGGGCTACAATGAGCAGTTCTTC CASSTGGYNEQFF
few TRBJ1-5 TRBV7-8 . TGTGCCAGCAGCCGTGGAGACCCAAATCAGCCCCAGCATTTT CASSRGDPNQPQHF
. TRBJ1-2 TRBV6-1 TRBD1 TGTGCCAGCAGTGAATTTGGAGGGGGCCGGGATGGCTACACCTTC CASSEFGGGRDGYTF
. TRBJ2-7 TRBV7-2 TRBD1 TGTGCCAGCAGCATACGGACAGGGAACTCCTACGAGCAGTACTTC CASSIRTGNSYEQYF
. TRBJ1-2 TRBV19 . TGTGCCAGTATTGGGTGGATACCAGGGTACCGCTCCCTTTACTATGGCTACACCTTC CASIGWIPGYRSLYYGYTF
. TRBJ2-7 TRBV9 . TGTGCCAGCAGCGCCGGACCCGGAGCGGCCTACGAGCAGTACTTC CASSAGPGAAYEQYF
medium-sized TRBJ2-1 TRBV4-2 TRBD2 TGTGCCAGCAGCCAAGGGACTAGTGGCGATGAGCAGTTCTTC CASSQGTSGDEQFF
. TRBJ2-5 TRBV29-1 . TGCAGCGTTGAAACGGCCGGGGTCGCTTACCAAGAGACCCAGTACTTC CSVETAGVAYQETQYF
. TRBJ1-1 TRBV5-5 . TGTGCCAGCAGCTTACAGGGTGGGGACACTGAAGCTTTCTTT CASSLQGGDTEAFF
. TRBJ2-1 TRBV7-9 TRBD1 TGTGCCAGCAGCACCGACAGGGGAGCCAATGAGCAGTTCTTC CASSTDRGANEQFF
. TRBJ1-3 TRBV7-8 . TGTGCCAGCAGCCGAGTGGGAGGGGCAGGAAACACCATATATTTT CASSRVGGAGNTIYF
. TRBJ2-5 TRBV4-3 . TGCGCCAGCAGCCAAGAGCAGAGGCAGACCCAGTACTTC CASSQEQRQTQYF
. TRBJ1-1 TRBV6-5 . TGTGCCACCGTACTAGAGAACACTGAAGCTTTCTTT CATVLENTEAFF
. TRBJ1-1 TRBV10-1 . TGCGCCAGCGTCAGTTTGAACACTGAAGCTTTCTTT CASVSLNTEAFF
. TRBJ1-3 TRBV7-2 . TGTGCCAGCAGCTTAGGGACAGTGTATCGATTCTCTGGAAACACCATATATTTT CASSLGTVYRFSGNTIYF
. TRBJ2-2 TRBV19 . TGTGCCAGTAGTATAGATCACAGGAACACCGGGGAGCTGTTTTTT CASSIDHRNTGELFF